This passage covers 22 T cell receptor beta chains from one sample sequenced in a study of T-cell memory formation after mild COVID-19. TCRdb passed the 5' RACE reads through MiXCR, listing each CDR3 protein once. The repertoire holds 180,000 or so distinct CDR3 sequences, 11% seen once, with approximately 3.8% in the top ten. The specimen sequenced was PBMCs or a T cell subset sorted from them (not recorded which). The receptor set was obtained from a man aged 18 to 30 who had mild COVID-19 (a few samples of this study predate the infection). Cell type and time point are not known.

In this sample, this clonotype turned up a few times. Written as DNA, the CDR3 is TGTGCCGCCCAACGGACAGGGGAGGGGGAGACCCAGTACTTC. Protein product: CAAQRTGEGETQYF. The chain uses TRBV15 and TRBJ2-5; 9 bases are shared with TRBD1. This CDR3 is built from 14 residues. Trimming cost V 11 bases and J 5 bases; bases outside gene matches: 12. Per germline, CDR1 LNHNV and CDR2 YYDKDF (reference sequence).

The chain employs TRBV6-6 and TRBJ2-7; 7 nucleotides line up with TRBD1. Germline V lookup: CDR1 MNHNY, CDR2 SVGAGI (reference sequence). The CDR3 is 14 amino acids. The trim removed 4 bases at V and 4 bases at J, leaving 7 bases unmatched. CDR3 sequence: CASSLRDSYYEQYV. The CDR3 nucleotides are TGTGCCAGCAGTTTAAGGGACAGTTATTACGAGCAGTACGTC.

This clonotype was seen many times. V is TRBV12-3 or TRBV12-4 and J is TRBJ2-3; TRBD2 might be the D (6 bases). CDR3 length: 14 residues. The V end lost 6 bases, the J end lost 0 bases, and 10 bases lay between the germline ends. In DNA form, the CDR3 reads TGTGCCAGCAGCCCCGGGGGAAGCACAGATACGCAGTATTTT. It translates to CASSPGGSTDTQYF.

This clonotype was recorded at least ten times. The chain employs TRBV6-2 or TRBV6-3 and TRBJ1-2, with D tentatively TRBD1 (6 bases). The CDR3 has 13 amino acids. V lost 7 bases, J lost 8 bases, and 17 bases lay in between. Germline V CDR1 and CDR2: MNHEY, SVGEGT. The chain's CDR3 is CASTQTGIGGYTF. The CDR3 bases are TGTGCCAGCACCCAAACAGGGATTGGAGGCTACACCTTC.

The CDR3 nucleotides read TGCGCCAGCCGGGACAGTACTAACTATGGCTACACCTTC. Translation: CASRDSTNYGYTF. This chain links TRBV5-1 with TRBJ1-2, with 7 bases lining up with TRBD1. V lost 7 bases, J lost 0 bases, and 3 bases stayed unmatched. Germline CDR1 reads SGHRS; CDR2 reads YFSETQ. The CDR3 runs to 13 residues.

This clonotype was counted ten times or more. The chain links TRBV4-2 to TRBJ2-5; D remains ambiguous. This CDR3 comprises 14 residues. The germline V and J ends were trimmed by 0 bases and 2 bases, with 7 bases remaining between them. Germline loops: CDR1 LGHNA, CDR2 YNFKEQ. CDR3 region: CASSQDGRQETQYF. CDR3 sequence (DNA): TGTGCCAGCAGCCAAGACGGCAGACAAGAGACCCAGTACTTC.

The V call is TRBV5-1, the J call TRBJ1-2; D is perhaps TRBD1 (5 bases). The germline gives CDR1 SGHRS, CDR2 YFSETQ. V gave up 4 bases and J gave up 6 bases, with 16 bases separating them. The CDR3 covers 14 residues. The CDR3 is CASSNPPGTDGYTF. CDR3 nucleotides: TGCGCCAGCAGCAACCCCCCCGGGACGGATGGCTACACCTTC. Drawing the rest from reference TRBV5-1 and TRBJ1-2, the complete variable domain is KAGVTQTPRYLIKTRGQQVTLSCSPISGHRSVSWYQQTPGQGLQFLFEYFSETQRNKGNFPGRFSGRQFSNSRSEMNVSTLELGDSALYLCASSNPPGTDGYTFGSGTRLTVV.

The sample holds a few counts of this clonotype. This chain links TRBV18 with TRBJ1-1, with unresolved D. Germline V gives CDR1 KGHSH, CDR2 LQKENI. This CDR3 spans 14 amino acids. V was shortened by 3 bases and J by 1 base, with 9 bases between the two germline ends. CDR3 sequence (DNA): TGTGCCAGCTCACCCCGGTTAGAGAACACTGAAGCTTTCTTT. Its translation is CASSPRLENTEAFF.

This clonotype was counted many times. The chain combines TRBV7-2 with TRBJ2-5, with D perhaps assigned TRBD1 or TRBD2 (5 bases each). The CDR3 is made up of 14 amino acids. Deletions cut 1 base from V and 6 bases from J, with 12 bases between. Germline lookup yields CDR1 SGHTA and CDR2 FQGNSA. CDR3 in amino acids: CASSLGRREQTQYF. DNA of the CDR3: TGTGCCAGCAGCTTAGGGCGCAGGGAGCAGACCCAGTACTTC.

The CDR3 is CASSEYGYTF. CDR3 DNA: TGTGCCAGCAGCGAATATGGCTACACCTTC. V gene TRBV2 combines with J gene TRBJ1-2; D ambiguous. The CDR3 sequence is 10 residues long. Deletions cut 6 bases from V and 5 bases from J, with 4 bases between. Germline loops: CDR1 SNHLY, CDR2 FYNNEI. Full variable domain (missing parts from reference TRBV2 and TRBJ1-2): EPEVTQTPSHQVTQMGQEVILRCVPISNHLYFYWYRQILGQKVEFLVSFYNNEISEKSEIFDDQFSVERPDGSNFTLKIRSTKLEDSAMYFCASSEYGYTFGSGTRLTVV.

The chain links TRBV6-5 to TRBJ1-3, with D perhaps TRBD1 (5 bases). CDR1 is MNHEY, CDR2 SVGAGI, per germline. The V end lost 7 bases, the J end lost 3 bases, and 7 bases lay between the germline ends. The CDR3 has 12 residues. CDR3 amino acids: CASMGDGNTIYF. The CDR3 DNA reads TGTGCCAGCATGGGGGATGGAAACACCATATATTTT.

The V and J genes are TRBV20-1 and TRBJ1-1, with D possibly TRBD1 on 5 matching bases. The germline V gene has CDR1 DFQATT and CDR2 SNEGSKA (reference sequence). This CDR3 has 12 residues. The V gene lost 6 bases and the J gene lost 7 bases, with 15 bases spanning the gap. CDR3 amino acids: CSARIQAGEAFF. CDR3 coding DNA: TGCAGTGCAAGGATACAGGCGGGTGAAGCTTTCTTT.

The chain is built from TRBV5-1 and TRBJ2-7; 13 bases line up with TRBD2. Germline V gene sequence: CDR1 SGHRS, CDR2 YFSETQ. Trimming removed 5 bases from V and 7 bases from J; junction bases left unmatched: 9. This CDR3 spans 15 amino acids. In DNA form, the CDR3 reads TGCGCCAGCAGTTCTCCGGGACTAGCGGGGAAAGAGCAGTACTTC. As protein: CASSSPGLAGKEQYF.

This clonotype has ten or more counts. The chain uses TRBV4-2 and TRBJ2-3; TRBD1 agrees at 8 bases. Trimming took 4 bases from V and 6 from J; bases not matched to a gene: 9. The germline CDR1 and CDR2 sequences are LGHNA and YNFKEQ. CDR3 length equals 15 residues. DNA for the CDR3: TGTGCCAGCAGCCTAGAGTGGGACAGGAGGGATACGCAGTATTTT. Translating gives CASSLEWDRRDTQYF.

There are a few counts of this clonotype. The chain joins TRBV6-5 to TRBJ1-6, with D unclear. Trimming cost V 0 bases and J 9 bases, with 12 bases left between them. Germline V gene data show CDR1 as MNHEY and CDR2 as SVGAGI. CDR3 length: 15 amino acids. CDR3 in DNA: TGTGCCAGCAGTTACTCGATGATAGGCCTTTCACCCCTCCACTTT. This sequence encodes CASSYSMIGLSPLHF.

This clonotype was counted a few times. This chain connects TRBV5-6 to TRBJ1-1, with TRBD1 matching 7 bases. V was pared by 2 bases and J by 1 base, with 5 bases of the junction left unmatched. The CDR3 spans 15 residues. Germline-derived CDR1 and CDR2 are SGHDT and YYEEEE. The CDR3 nucleotides are TGTGCCAGCAGCTTACTTGGGACAGCGAACACTGAAGCTTTCTTT. It encodes CASSLLGTANTEAFF.

The chain is built from TRBV20-1 and TRBJ2-2, with D uncertain. Germline loops: CDR1 DFQATT, CDR2 SNEGSKA (reference sequence). Trimming removed 3 bases at V and 5 bases at J, with 13 bases between. The CDR3 is 14 amino acids. The DNA for the CDR3 is TGCAGTGCTAGGTCCCGGGCTGGTACCGGGGAGCTGTTTTTT. It encodes CSARSRAGTGELFF.

This clonotype was picked up a small number of times. J is TRBJ1-2 and V is TRBV11-2; no clear D gene. The CDR3 is 16 residues long. Germline CDR1 reads SGHAT; CDR2 reads FQNNGV. Between the trimmed V and J ends, which lost 2 bases and 8 bases, there was a span of 21 bases. The CDR3 region has the DNA TGTGCCAGCAGCTTATTTATTAAAGACCCAAAGGCAGGCTACACCTTC. This gives the protein CASSLFIKDPKAGYTF.

This clonotype was counted at least ten times. The chain joins TRBV5-1 to TRBJ2-5, with a possible D match to TRBD2 (6 bases). V shed 4 bases and J shed 5 bases, with 12 bases lying between them. This CDR3 has 13 amino acids. The germline V gene has CDR1 SGHRS and CDR2 YFSETQ. CDR3 nucleotide sequence: TGCGCCAGCAGCGCGGGGACGCTCGAGACCCAGTACTTC. It yields the protein CASSAGTLETQYF.

This clonotype was picked up a small number of times. CDR3 sequence (DNA): TGTGCCAGCAGCTTGGGGACGGGACGTCTAGAAAAACTGTTTTTT. This gives the protein CASSLGTGRLEKLFF. The chain carries TRBV5-4 and TRBJ1-4, with a tentative D call TRBD1 (5 bases). The V end was cut by 0 bases, the J end by 8 bases, with 14 bases between. From germline, CDR1 is SGHNT and CDR2 YYREEE (reference sequence). This CDR3 is built from 15 residues.

The genes are TRBV3-1 and TRBJ1-1, with D possibly matching TRBD1 (5 bases). The CDR3 is made up of 14 amino acids. CDR1 is LGHDT, CDR2 YNNKEL, per germline (reference sequence). V was clipped by 4 bases and J by 1 base, with 10 bases between them. The CDR3 protein is CASSRDVGNTEAFF. The CDR3 DNA follows: TGTGCCAGCAGCCGGGACGTTGGGAACACTGAAGCTTTCTTT.

The chain has TRBV6-2 or TRBV6-3 and TRBJ1-2; D ambiguous. V lost 8 bases and J 4 bases, leaving 14 bases between the germline ends. Per germline, CDR1 MNHEY and CDR2 SVGEGT. The CDR3 has 13 residues. The CDR3 loop is CASGSGPLYGYTF. CDR3 DNA: TGTGCCAGCGGGTCAGGACCCCTCTATGGCTACACCTTC.